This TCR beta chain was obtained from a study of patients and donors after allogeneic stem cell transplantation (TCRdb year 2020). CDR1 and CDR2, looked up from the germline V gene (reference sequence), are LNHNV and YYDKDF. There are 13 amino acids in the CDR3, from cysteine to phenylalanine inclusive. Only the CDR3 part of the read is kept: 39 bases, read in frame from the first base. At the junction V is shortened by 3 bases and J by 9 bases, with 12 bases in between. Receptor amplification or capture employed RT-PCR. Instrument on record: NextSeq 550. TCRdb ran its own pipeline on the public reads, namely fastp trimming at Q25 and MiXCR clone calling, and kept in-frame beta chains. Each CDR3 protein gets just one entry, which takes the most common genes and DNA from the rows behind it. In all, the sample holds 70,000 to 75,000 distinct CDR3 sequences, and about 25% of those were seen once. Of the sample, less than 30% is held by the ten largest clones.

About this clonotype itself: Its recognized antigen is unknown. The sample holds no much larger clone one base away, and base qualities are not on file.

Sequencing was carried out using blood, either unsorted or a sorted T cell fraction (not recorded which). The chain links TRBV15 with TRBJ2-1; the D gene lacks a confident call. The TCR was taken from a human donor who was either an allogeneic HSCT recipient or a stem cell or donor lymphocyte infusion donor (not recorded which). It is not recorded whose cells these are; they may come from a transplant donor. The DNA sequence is TGTGCCACCAGCAGTCTCCGACTCGGTGAGCAGTTCTTC. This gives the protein CATSSLRLGEQFF.